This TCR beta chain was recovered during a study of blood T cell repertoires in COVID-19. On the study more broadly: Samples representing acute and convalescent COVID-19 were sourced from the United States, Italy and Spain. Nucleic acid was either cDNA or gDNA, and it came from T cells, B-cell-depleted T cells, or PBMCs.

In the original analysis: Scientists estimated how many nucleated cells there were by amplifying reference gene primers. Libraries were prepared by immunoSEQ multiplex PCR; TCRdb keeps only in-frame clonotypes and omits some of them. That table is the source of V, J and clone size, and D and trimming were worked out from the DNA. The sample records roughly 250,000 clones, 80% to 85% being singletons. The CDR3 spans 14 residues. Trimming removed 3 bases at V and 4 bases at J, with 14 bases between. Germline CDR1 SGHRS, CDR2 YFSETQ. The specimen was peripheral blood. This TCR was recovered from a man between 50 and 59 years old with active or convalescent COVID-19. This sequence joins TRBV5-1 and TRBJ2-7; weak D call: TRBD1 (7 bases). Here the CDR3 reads CASSWQGGIYEQYF. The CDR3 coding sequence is TGCGCCAGCAGCTGGCAGGGGGGAATATACGAGCAGTACTTC.